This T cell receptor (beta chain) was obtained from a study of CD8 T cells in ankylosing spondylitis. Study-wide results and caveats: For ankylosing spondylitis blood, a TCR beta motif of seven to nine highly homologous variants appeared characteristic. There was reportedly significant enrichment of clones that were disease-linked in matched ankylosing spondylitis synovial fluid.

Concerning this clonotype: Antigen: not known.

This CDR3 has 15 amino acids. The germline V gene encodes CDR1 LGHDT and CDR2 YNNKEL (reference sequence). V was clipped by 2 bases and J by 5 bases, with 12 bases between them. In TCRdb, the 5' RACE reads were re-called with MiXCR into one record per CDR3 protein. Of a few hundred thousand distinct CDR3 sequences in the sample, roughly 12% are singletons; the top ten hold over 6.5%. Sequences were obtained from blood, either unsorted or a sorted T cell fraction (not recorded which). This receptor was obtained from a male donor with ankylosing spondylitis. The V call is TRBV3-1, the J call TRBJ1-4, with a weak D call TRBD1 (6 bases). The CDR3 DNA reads TGTGCCAGCAGCCAAAACAGGGCGGACAATGAAAAACTGTTTTTT. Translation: CASSQNRADNEKLFF. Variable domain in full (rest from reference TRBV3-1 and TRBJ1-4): DTAVSQTPKYLVTQMGNDKSIKCEQNLGHDTMYWYKQDSKKFLKIMFSYNNKELIINETVPNRFSPKSPDKAHLNLHINSLELGDSAVYFCASSQNRADNEKLFFGSGTQLSVL.